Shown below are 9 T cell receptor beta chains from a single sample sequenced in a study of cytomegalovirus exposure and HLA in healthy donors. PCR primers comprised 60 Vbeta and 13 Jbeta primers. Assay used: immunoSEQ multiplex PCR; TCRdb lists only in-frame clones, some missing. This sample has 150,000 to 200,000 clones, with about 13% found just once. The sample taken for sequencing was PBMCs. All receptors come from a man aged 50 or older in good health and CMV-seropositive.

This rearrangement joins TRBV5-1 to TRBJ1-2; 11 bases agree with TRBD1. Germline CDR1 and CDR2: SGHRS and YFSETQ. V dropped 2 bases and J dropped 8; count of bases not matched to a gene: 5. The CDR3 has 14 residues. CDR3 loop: CASSLGQGAGGYTF. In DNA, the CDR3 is TGCGCCAGCAGCTTAGGACAGGGGGCCGGCGGCTACACCTTC.

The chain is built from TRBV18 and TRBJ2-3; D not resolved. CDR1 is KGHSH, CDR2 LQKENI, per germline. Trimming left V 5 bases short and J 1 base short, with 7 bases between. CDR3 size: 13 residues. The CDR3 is CASSATGTDTQYF. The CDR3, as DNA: TGTGCCAGCTCAGCAACAGGCACAGATACGCAGTATTTT.

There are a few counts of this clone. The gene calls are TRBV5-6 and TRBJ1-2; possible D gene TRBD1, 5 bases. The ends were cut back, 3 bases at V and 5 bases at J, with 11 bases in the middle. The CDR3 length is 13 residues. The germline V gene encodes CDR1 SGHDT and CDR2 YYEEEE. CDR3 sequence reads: CASSSTEPYGYTF. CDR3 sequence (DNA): TGTGCCAGCAGCTCGACAGAACCTTATGGCTACACCTTC.

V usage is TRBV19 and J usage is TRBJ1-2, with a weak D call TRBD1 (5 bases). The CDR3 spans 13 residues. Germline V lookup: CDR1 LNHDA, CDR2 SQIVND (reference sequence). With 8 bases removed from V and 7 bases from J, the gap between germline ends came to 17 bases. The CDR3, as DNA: TGTGCCAGTGGTCACTCGGGGGATTCTGGCTACACCTTC. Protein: CASGHSGDSGYTF.

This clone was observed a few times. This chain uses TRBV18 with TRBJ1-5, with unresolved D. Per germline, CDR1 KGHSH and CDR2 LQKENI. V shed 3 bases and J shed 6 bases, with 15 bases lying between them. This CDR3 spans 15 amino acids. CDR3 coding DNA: TGTGCCAGCTCACCTCCGGGAGAAGGTGGTCAGCCCCAGCATTTT. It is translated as CASSPPGEGGQPQHF.

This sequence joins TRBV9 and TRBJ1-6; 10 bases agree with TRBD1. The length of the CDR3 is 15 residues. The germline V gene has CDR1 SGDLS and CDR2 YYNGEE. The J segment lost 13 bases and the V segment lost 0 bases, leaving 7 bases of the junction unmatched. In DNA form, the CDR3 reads TGTGCCAGCAGCGTAGCAGCGGGACAGGGGTTTCCCCTCCACTTT. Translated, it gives CASSVAAGQGFPLHF.

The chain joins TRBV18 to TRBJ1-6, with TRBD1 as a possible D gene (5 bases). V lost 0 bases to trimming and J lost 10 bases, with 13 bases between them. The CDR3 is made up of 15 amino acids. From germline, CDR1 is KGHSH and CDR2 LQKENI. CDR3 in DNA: TGTGCCAGCTCACCACCGGGAGGGGTTGAATCACCCCTCCACTTT. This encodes CASSPPGGVESPLHF.

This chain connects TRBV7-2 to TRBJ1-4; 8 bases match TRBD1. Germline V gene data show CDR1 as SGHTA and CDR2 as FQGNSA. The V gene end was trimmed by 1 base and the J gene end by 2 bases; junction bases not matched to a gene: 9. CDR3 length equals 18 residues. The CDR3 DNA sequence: TGTGCCAGCAGCTTAGTGTTGGGCAGGGGGCGGACTAATGAAAAACTGTTTTTT. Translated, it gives CASSLVLGRGRTNEKLFF.

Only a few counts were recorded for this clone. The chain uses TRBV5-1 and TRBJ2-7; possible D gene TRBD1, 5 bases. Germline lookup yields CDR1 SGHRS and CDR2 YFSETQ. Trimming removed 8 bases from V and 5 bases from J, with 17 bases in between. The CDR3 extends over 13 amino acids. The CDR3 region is CARSIRVFHEQYV. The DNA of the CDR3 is TGCGCCAGAAGTATCAGGGTCTTCCACGAGCAGTACGTC.